Listed below are T cell receptor beta chains from one sample, sequenced in a study of vaccination and CD4 T cells after COVID-19. TCRdb redid the calling of the PCR reads with MiXCR, one entry per CDR3 protein. Of 15,000 to 20,000 distinct CDR3 sequences in the sample, around half were seen once. These receptors are not linked to any known antigen. This specimen was CD4+ T cells from blood, cultured in vitro, taken before SARS-CoV-2 vaccination. The receptors were sampled from a human donor who had recovered from COVID-19. CDR3s leave out the opening cysteine and the closing phenylalanine or tryptophan.

>TRBV30
AWSLWGGSNTEAF
>TRBV2
ASSDRGNTEAF
>TRBV10-3
AISESIGGGFGQPQH
>TRBV6-1
ASSEKGQGLLEAF
>TRBV7-2
ASSSRTSGQETQY
>TRBV4-3
ASSQESGANTGELF
>TRBV7-2
ASSSWWTVEDEKLF
>TRBV6-1
ASSEGTASEPQH
>TRBV6-1
ASSTSQGQPQH
>TRBV6-1
ASSEPNLTGEAF
>TRBV6-2/TRBV6-3
ASSDPADTQY
>TRBV19
ASTPGQGRPQPQH
>TRBV11-2
ASSLNRGPNQPQH
>TRBV7-3
ASSKFTGTEAF
>TRBV5-5
ASSGTGVSGQPQH
>TRBV6-1
ASSGTGSLAKNIQY
>TRBV10-3
AISATSYEQY
>TRBV19
ASSKGQLNSPLH
>TRBV24-1
ATSDGGTGGNQPQH
>TRBV12-3/TRBV12-4
ASRTTGISNQPQH
>TRBV18
ASSPPIWDRGNYGYT
>TRBV28
ASSLTGHHNEQF
>TRBV19
ASSIGGRNTYNEQF
>TRBV19
ASSIAAGSYGYT
>TRBV30
AWSPGTGPWGTQY
>TRBV7-9
ASSLAASYGYT
>TRBV2
ASSVETDEQY
>TRBV7-2
ASSLVGRASGANVLT
>TRBV20-1
SAPGQGGETQY
>TRBV29-1
SVLWGGFETEAF
>TRBV6-1
ASRTGSGYT
>TRBV29-1
SVNRQDGEAF
>TRBV7-9
ASTAAPIGQGGDSPLH